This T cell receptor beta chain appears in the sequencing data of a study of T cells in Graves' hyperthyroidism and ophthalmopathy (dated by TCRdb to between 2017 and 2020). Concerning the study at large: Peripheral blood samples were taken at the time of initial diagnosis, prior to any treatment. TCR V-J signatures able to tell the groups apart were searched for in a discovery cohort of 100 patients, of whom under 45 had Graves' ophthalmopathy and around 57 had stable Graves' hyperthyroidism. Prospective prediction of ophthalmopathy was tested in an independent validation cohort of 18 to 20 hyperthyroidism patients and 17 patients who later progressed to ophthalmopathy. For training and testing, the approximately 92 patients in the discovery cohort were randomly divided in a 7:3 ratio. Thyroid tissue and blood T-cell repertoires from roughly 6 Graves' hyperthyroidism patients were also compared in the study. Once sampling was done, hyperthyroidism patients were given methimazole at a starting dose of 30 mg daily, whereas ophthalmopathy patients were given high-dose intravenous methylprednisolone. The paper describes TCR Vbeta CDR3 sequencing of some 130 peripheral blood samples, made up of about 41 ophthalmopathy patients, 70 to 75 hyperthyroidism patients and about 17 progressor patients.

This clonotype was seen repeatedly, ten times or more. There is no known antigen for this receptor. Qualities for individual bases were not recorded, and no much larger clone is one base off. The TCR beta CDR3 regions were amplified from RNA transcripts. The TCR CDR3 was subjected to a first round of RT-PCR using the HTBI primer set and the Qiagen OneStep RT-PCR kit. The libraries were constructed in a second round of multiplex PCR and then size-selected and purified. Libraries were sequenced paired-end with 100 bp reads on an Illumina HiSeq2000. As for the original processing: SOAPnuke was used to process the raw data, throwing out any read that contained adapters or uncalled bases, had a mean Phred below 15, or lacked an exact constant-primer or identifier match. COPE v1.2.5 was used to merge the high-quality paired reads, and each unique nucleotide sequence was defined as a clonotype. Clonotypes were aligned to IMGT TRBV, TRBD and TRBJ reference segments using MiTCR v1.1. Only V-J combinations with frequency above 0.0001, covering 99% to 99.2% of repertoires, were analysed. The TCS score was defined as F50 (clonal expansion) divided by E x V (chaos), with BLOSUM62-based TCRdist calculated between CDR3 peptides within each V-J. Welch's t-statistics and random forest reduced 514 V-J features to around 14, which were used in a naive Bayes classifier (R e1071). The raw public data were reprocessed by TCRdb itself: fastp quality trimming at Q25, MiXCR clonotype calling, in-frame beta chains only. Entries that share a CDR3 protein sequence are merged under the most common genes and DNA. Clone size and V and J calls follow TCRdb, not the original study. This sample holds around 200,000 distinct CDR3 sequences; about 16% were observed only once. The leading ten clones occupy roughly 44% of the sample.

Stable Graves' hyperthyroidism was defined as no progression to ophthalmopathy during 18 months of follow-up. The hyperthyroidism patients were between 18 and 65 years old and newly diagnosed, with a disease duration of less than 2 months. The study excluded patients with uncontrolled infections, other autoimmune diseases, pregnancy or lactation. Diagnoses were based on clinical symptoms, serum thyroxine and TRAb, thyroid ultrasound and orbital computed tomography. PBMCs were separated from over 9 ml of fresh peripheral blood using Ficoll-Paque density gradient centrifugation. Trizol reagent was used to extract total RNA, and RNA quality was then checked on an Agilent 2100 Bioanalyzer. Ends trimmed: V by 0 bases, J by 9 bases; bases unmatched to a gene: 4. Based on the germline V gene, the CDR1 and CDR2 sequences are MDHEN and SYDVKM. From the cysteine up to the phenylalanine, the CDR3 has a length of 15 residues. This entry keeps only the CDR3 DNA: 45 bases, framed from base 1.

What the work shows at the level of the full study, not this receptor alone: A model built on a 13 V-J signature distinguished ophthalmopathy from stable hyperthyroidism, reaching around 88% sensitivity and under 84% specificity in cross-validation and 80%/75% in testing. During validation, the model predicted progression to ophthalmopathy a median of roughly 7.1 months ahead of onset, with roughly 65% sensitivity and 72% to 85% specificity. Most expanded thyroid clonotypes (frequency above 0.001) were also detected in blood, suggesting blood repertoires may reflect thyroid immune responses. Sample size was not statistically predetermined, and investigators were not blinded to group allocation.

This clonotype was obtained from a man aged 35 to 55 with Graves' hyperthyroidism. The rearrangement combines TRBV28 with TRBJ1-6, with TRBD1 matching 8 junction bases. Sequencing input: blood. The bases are TGTGCCAGCAGTTTATGGGACAGGGTCGGTTCACCCCTCCACTTT. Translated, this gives CASSLWDRVGSPLHF.